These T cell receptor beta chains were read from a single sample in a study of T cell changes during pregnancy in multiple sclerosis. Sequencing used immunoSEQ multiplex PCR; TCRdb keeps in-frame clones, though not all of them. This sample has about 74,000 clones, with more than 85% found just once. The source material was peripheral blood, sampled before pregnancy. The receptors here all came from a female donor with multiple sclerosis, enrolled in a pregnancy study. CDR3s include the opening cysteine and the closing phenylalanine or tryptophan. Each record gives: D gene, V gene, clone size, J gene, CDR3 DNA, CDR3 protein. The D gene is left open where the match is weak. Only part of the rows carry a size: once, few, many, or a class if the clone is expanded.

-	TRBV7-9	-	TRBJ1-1	TGTGCCAGCAGCTTTCTCAGGGCCAGGCAAACTGAAGCTTTCTTT	CASSFLRARQTEAFF
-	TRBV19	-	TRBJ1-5	TGTGCCAGTAGTTCGGGAGCGTACAATCAGCCCCAGCATTTT	CASSSGAYNQPQHF
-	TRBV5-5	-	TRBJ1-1	TGTGCCAGCAGCTTGGCCGTGGGGGCGGGGGACACTGAAGCTTTCTTT	CASSLAVGAGDTEAFF
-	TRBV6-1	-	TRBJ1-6	TGTGCCAGCAGTGAATTCGGGGGGTGGGCTTCACCCCTCCACTTT	CASSEFGGWASPLHF
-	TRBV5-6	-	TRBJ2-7	TGTGCCAGCAGCTTGTACTCCTACGAGCAGTACTTC	CASSLYSYEQYF
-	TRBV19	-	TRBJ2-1	TGTGCCAGTAGTATATCGGGAAGTGAGCAGTTCTTC	CASSISGSEQFF
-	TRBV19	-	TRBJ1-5	TGTGCCAGTAGTATCAGGGCAGGTCCGCAGCCCCAGCATTTT	CASSIRAGPQPQHF
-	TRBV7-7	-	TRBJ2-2	TGTGCCAGCAGCTTACGTCCACATCCGAACACCGGGGAGCTGTTTTTT	CASSLRPHPNTGELFF
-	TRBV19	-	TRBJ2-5	TGTGCCAGTAGTACCAAAGAGACCCAGTACTTC	CASSTKETQYF
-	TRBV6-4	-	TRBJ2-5	TGTGCCAGCAGTGACCAGAGTGGGAGTGGTCAAGAGACCCAGTACTTC	CASSDQSGSGQETQYF
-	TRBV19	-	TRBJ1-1	TGTGCCAGTAGTATATCTTGGAACACTGAAGCTTTCTTT	CASSISWNTEAFF
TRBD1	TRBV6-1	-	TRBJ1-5	TGTGCCAGCAGTGACCCGAGTACAGGGGGCGGTCAGCCCCAGCATTTT	CASSDPSTGGGQPQHF
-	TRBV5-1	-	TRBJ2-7	TGCGCCAGCAGCTTCAGCCCTAGCTCCTACGAGCAGTACTTC	CASSFSPSSYEQYF
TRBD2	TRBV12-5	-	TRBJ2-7	TGTGCTAGTGGATATAGCGGGAGTCGCATATACGAGCAGTACTTC	CASGYSGSRIYEQYF
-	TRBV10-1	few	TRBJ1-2	TGCGCCAGCAGTGGGGGCGCCGGCTATGGCTACACCTTC	CASSGGAGYGYTF